This TCR beta chain was retrieved from a study of blood T cell repertoires in COVID-19. Study context: Both acute and convalescent COVID-19 samples were obtained from the United States, Italy and Spain.

V was shortened by 2 bases and J by 0 bases, with 11 bases between the two germline ends. This CDR3 contains 16 residues. Germline values: CDR1 MGHRA, CDR2 YSYEKL. Data came from immunoSEQ multiplex PCR; TCRdb stores just in-frame clones and leaves some out. The table lists 450,000 to 500,000 clones, over 75% of them singletons. The TCR sequence derives from a human donor in a cohort sampled during active COVID-19. This chain uses TRBV4-1 with TRBJ2-1; possible D gene TRBD2, 6 bases. The specimen was peripheral blood. The CDR3 spells CASSQKPGSSYNEQFF. CDR3 sequence (DNA): TGCGCCAGCAGCCAAAAGCCCGGGAGCTCCTACAATGAGCAGTTCTTC.